The rows below give T cell receptor beta chains drawn from one sample of a study of technical replicates of blood from several donors. Method: immunoSEQ multiplex PCR; TCRdb's copy keeps in-frame clones and lacks some. The sample holds 80,000 to 85,000 clones, about 88% seen once. The sample taken for sequencing was T cells isolated from PBMCs. Receptors originate from a human donor in good health. The CDR3 runs from the conserved cysteine through the conserved F or W.

CDR3	V	J
CASRQGAQSYGYTF	TRBV19	TRBJ1-2
CARQSRDKGKAFF	TRBV5-3	TRBJ1-1
CASSVGASNTGELFF	TRBV9	TRBJ2-2
CAISEDDRDQPQHF	TRBV10-3	TRBJ1-5
CASSFGLAGAGELFF	TRBV7-2	TRBJ2-2
CASRPGVTYEQYF	TRBV5-1	TRBJ2-7
CASSPPLDYGYTF	TRBV7-2	TRBJ1-2
CASSWIDSNYGYTF	TRBV5-6	TRBJ1-2
CASSLAPGTDTQYF	TRBV7-3	TRBJ2-3
CASSLSTQGGTDTQYF	TRBV7-3	TRBJ2-3
CASTLFGMNTEAFF	TRBV5-6	TRBJ1-1
CASSLGLSGVAEAFF	TRBV7-2	TRBJ1-1
CSVEEKGYEQYF	TRBV29-1	TRBJ2-7
CASSAGTSGRSEQYF	TRBV9	TRBJ2-7
CASLTDIPGSGANVLTF	TRBV7-9	TRBJ2-6
CASSPRFEQYF	TRBV7-9	TRBJ2-7
CASSQERQKYEQYF	TRBV4-1	TRBJ2-7
CASSLSRGWTEAFF	TRBV5-5	TRBJ1-1
CASSGGLGYTF	TRBV7-9	TRBJ1-2
CASRSPGLSYEQYF	TRBV6-5	TRBJ2-7
CSGDITDSTDTQYF	TRBV29-1	TRBJ2-3
CASSLTGTYYNEQFF	TRBV18	TRBJ2-1
CASSSRRAGQDTGELFF	TRBV5-8	TRBJ2-2
CASNGQRSYGYTF	TRBV5-1	TRBJ1-2
CACGEGTGANVLTF	TRBV19	TRBJ2-6
CASSYPGQPNQPQHF	TRBV28	TRBJ1-5
CASSPPSAEAFF	TRBV7-9	TRBJ1-1
CSVSTGQGWNTEAFF	TRBV29-1	TRBJ1-1
CASSQVLLTDTQYF	TRBV4-1	TRBJ2-3
CASSQGPPSGGYQETQYF	TRBV4-3	TRBJ2-5
CASSPPGFTEAFF	TRBV11-3	TRBJ1-1
CSARTGGDTEAFF	TRBV29-1	TRBJ1-1
CASSSDRGKGTEAFF	TRBV21-1	TRBJ1-1
CATSSNRGAGELFF	TRBV15	TRBJ2-2
CASSYSAGAEGLAQYF	TRBV6-6	TRBJ2-3
CASSLGFEGRNVMNTEAFF	TRBV7-9	TRBJ1-1
CASSLEPSLATEAFF	TRBV11-3	TRBJ1-1
CASSLGGGRDEQYF	TRBV7-7	TRBJ2-7
CAWSVLGSTEAFF	TRBV30	TRBJ1-1
CASSSGTTYEQYF	TRBV7-2	TRBJ2-7
CASSLQTTYEQYF	TRBV18	TRBJ2-7
CAISESSRFTEAFF	TRBV10-3	TRBJ1-1
CASTLAGGLTDTQYF	TRBV5-1	TRBJ2-3
CAISESRGEPEKLFF	TRBV10-3	TRBJ1-4
CASSQGRGTGYEQYF	TRBV4-2	TRBJ2-7
CASLRQETNYGYTF	TRBV28	TRBJ1-2